This TCR beta chain is from a study of cytomegalovirus exposure and HLA in healthy donors. The study's findings and limits: Follow-up analysis later connected one missense variant in DCLRE1C with trimming of TCR beta V- and J-genes. The Asian-associated ancestry cluster reportedly had fewer N-insertions than the approximately 650-donor mean in a later analysis.

Concerning this clone: Its antigen remains unknown.

Germline V CDR1 and CDR2: MNHNY, SVGAGI (reference sequence). The length of the CDR3 is 15 residues. V was pared by 6 bases and J by 0 bases, with 15 bases between. PCR employed 60 Vbeta and 13 Jbeta primers. Here immunoSEQ multiplex PCR was the method, and the copy in TCRdb shows in-frame clones only, minus some. Among tens of thousands of clones listed, 7.5% to 8.5% were seen once. The receptor was isolated from a man aged 50 to 59 in good health and CMV-seronegative. V usage is TRBV6-6 and J usage is TRBJ2-7, with D perhaps matching TRBD2 (7 bases). The sequenced sample consisted of PBMCs. CDR3 nucleotides: TGTGCCAGCAGCCCACGGGAGGACAGCTCCTACGAGCAGTACTTC. Translating gives CASSPREDSSYEQYF.